Listed below are T cell receptor beta chains from one sample, sequenced in a study of cytomegalovirus exposure and HLA in healthy donors. Profiling relied on immunoSEQ multiplex PCR, and the TCRdb table lists in-frame clones only, not all of them. The sample lists roughly 180,000 clones, over 70% occurring once. Sequencing was performed on PBMCs. The receptors stem from a boy aged 2 to 10 in good health and CMV-seronegative. The CDR3 runs from the conserved cysteine through the conserved F or W. The D gene is left open where the match is weak. The size of a clone is reported for some rows only, either as once, few or many, or as a class for expanded clones.

TGTGCCAGCCACCTAGGGGCTCATGGGGATACGCAGTATTTT,CASHLGAHGDTQYF,TRBV6-5,TRBJ2-3,NA,NA
TGTGCCAGCAGAGGACTAGCGGGCTCCTACAATGAGCAGTTCTTC,CASRGLAGSYNEQFF,TRBV2,TRBJ2-1,TRBD2,NA
TGTGCCAGCAGCTTTTCCGGGACTAGCGGGAGGAATGAGCAGTTCTTC,CASSFSGTSGRNEQFF,TRBV7-2,TRBJ2-1,TRBD2,once
TGTGCCAGCAGTAAGACAGGCTACTATGGCTACACCTTC,CASSKTGYYGYTF,TRBV6-6,TRBJ1-2,NA,few
TGTGCCAGCAGCACCGGGTCTAGGGGTGGTTACACCTTC,CASSTGSRGGYTF,TRBV27,TRBJ1-2,NA,NA
TGTGCCAGCAGTGAGACTAGCGGGAGGGCCATTGAGCAGTTCTTC,CASSETSGRAIEQFF,TRBV25-1,TRBJ2-1,TRBD2,NA
TGTGCCAGCAGGCCGACGGACAGTCCACCCCTCCACTTT,CASRPTDSPPLHF,TRBV6-6,TRBJ1-6,NA,NA
TGCGCCAGCAGCCAAGATGGGCGGGGGGCGGTCCCAGAGACCCAGTACTTC,CASSQDGRGAVPETQYF,TRBV4-1,TRBJ2-5,TRBD2,NA
TGTGCCATCAGGGGGGGCTCTGGAAACACCATATATTTT,CAIRGGSGNTIYF,TRBV10-3,TRBJ1-3,NA,once
TGTGCCAGCAGCTCGTCGCCTAGCGGGAAAAACTACAATGAGCAGTTCTTC,CASSSSPSGKNYNEQFF,TRBV11-2,TRBJ2-1,TRBD2,NA
TGTGCCAGTTCCGGGTCATATCTCACCAGAGGCTATGGCTACACCTTC,CASSGSYLTRGYGYTF,TRBV27,TRBJ1-2,NA,NA
TGTGCCAGCAGTTTATCATGGACTAGCGGAGAGACCCAGTACTTC,CASSLSWTSGETQYF,TRBV27,TRBJ2-5,TRBD2,NA
TGTGCCAGCTCTCCGATAGGTGGGACTAGCGGTTCAGATACGCAGTATTTT,CASSPIGGTSGSDTQYF,TRBV18,TRBJ2-3,TRBD2,once
TGCGCCAGCAGCTCTGTTATTCCGGGACTAGCGACAGATACGCAGTATTTT,CASSSVIPGLATDTQYF,TRBV5-1,TRBJ2-3,TRBD2,once
TGTGCCAGCAGCCGCGGCGACCTAGGTTCCCAGCCCCAGCATTTT,CASSRGDLGSQPQHF,TRBV9,TRBJ1-5,NA,NA
TGTGCCAGCAGCTTAAGACAGTGGTACCAAGAGACCCAGTACTTC,CASSLRQWYQETQYF,TRBV7-8,TRBJ2-5,NA,NA
TGCGCCAGCAGCCCGGCGGGGGTAGATACGCAGTATTTT,CASSPAGVDTQYF,TRBV5-1,TRBJ2-3,TRBD2,NA
TGTGCCAGCAGTGACCAGGGTCGGGGAGGGGAAAAACTGTTTTTT,CASSDQGRGGEKLFF,TRBV6-6,TRBJ1-4,NA,NA
TGTGCCAGCAGCCAAGAGTCTTCGCAGGCTACGCAGTATTTT,CASSQESSQATQYF,TRBV14,TRBJ2-3,NA,few
TGTGCCAGCAGCCAACCCACTAGGGACACCGGGGAGCTGTTTTTT,CASSQPTRDTGELFF,TRBV4-2,TRBJ2-2,NA,NA
TGTGCCAGCAGTGTAACCCACACCCAGGAGCAGTACTTC,CASSVTHTQEQYF,TRBV2,TRBJ2-7,NA,NA
TGTGCCAGCAGGACAGGACAGGGAAACTCCTATAATTCACCCCTCCACTTT,CASRTGQGNSYNSPLHF,TRBV2,TRBJ1-6,TRBD1,few
TGTGCCAGTAGTGAGAGGGAGTTAGATGGCTACACCTTC,CASSERELDGYTF,TRBV19,TRBJ1-2,NA,few
TGTGCCAGCAGTTACGGGACAGGACAAGACTATGGCTACACCTTC,CASSYGTGQDYGYTF,TRBV6-5,TRBJ1-2,TRBD1,NA
TGTGCCAGCTCACTCTCGACAGATATGAACACTGAAGCTTTCTTT,CASSLSTDMNTEAFF,TRBV18,TRBJ1-1,NA,NA
TGCGCCAGCAGCTTGGGTGACAGGGGTGTCAATGAGCAGTTCTTC,CASSLGDRGVNEQFF,TRBV5-1,TRBJ2-1,TRBD1,NA
TGTGCCAGCAGCTTAGAGCGGGTGGGTTATGGCTACACCTTC,CASSLERVGYGYTF,TRBV11-2,TRBJ1-2,NA,NA
TGCGCCAGCAGCCAGCTTAGCGCAGACGGAGAGACCCAGTACTTC,CASSQLSADGETQYF,TRBV4-1,TRBJ2-5,NA,NA